These 24 T cell receptor beta chains were sequenced from one sample in a study of cytomegalovirus exposure and HLA in healthy donors (dated 2017 in TCRdb). Libraries were prepared through the immunoSEQ multiplex PCR assay. The multiplex PCR relied on a mix of 60 forward primers for TCR Vbeta segments and 13 reverse primers for TCR Jbeta segments. Drawn from immuneACCESS, this table holds only the in-frame rearrangements with V and J called that TCRdb kept. Clones are partly lost; checked studies trace under half to an unresolved V gene and leave the rest unexplained. The sample table includes some 120,000 clones. In total, the top ten clones hold approximately 6.8% of the sample. The specimen was PBMCs. The receptors here all came from a man in his forties in good health and CMV-seropositive.

CDR3 in DNA: TGTGCCAGCAGTGACTTGCCCCGACAGGGCTTCACTAGCACAGATACGCAGTATTTT. This encodes CASSDLPRQGFTSTDTQYF. The chain uses TRBV6-4 and TRBJ2-3; 7 nucleotides match TRBD1. The CDR3 loop spans 19 amino acids. The J segment lost 0 bases and the V segment lost 1 base, leaving 13 bases of the junction unmatched. Germline V lookup: CDR1 MRHNA, CDR2 SNTAGT.

The chain employs TRBV15 and TRBJ2-1; 9 bases line up with TRBD2. CDR1 is LNHNV, CDR2 YYDKDF, per germline (reference sequence). The ends lost 1 base at V and 2 bases at J; junction bases unmatched: 0. CDR3 size: 15 residues. The CDR3 region is CATSRGGGAYNEQFF. CDR3 DNA: TGTGCCACCAGCAGAGGCGGGGGGGCCTACAATGAGCAGTTCTTC.

V usage is TRBV5-1 and J usage is TRBJ1-2; TRBD1 matches 9 bases. The trim removed 3 bases at V and 8 bases at J, leaving 26 bases unmatched. CDR1 SGHRS and CDR2 YFSETQ come from the germline V gene. The CDR3 is 20 residues long. The CDR3 sequence is CASSSPQSPGQGSMKIGYTF. The CDR3 bases are TGCGCCAGCAGCTCGCCGCAGTCCCCGGGACAGGGCTCTATGAAAATCGGCTACACCTTC. Using reference TRBV5-1 and TRBJ1-2 for the parts outside the CDR3, the full variable domain is KAGVTQTPRYLIKTRGQQVTLSCSPISGHRSVSWYQQTPGQGLQFLFEYFSETQRNKGNFPGRFSGRQFSNSRSEMNVSTLELGDSALYLCASSSPQSPGQGSMKIGYTFGSGTRLTVV.

Points on this clone: Other DNA sequences in the sample encode the same CDR3. The V gene is TRBV6-5, the J gene TRBJ2-1; 8 bases are a match to TRBD1. V was pared by 0 bases and J by 4 bases, with 2 bases of the junction left unmatched. The CDR3 length is 15 residues. Germline values: CDR1 MNHEY, CDR2 SVGAGI. The CDR3 nucleotides read TGTGCCAGCAGTTACTCAGGACAGGGTTACAATGAGCAGTTCTTC. This gives the protein CASSYSGQGYNEQFF.

This rearrangement joins TRBV27 to TRBJ2-7, with TRBD1 as a possible D gene (5 bases). Germline V CDR1 and CDR2: MNHEY, SMNVEV (reference sequence). V was shortened by 5 bases and J by 2 bases, with 10 bases between the two germline ends. This CDR3 is built from 13 residues. The CDR3 protein is CASSDGQAYEQYF. CDR3 nucleotides: TGTGCCAGCAGTGACGGACAAGCCTACGAGCAGTACTTC.

J is TRBJ2-3 and V is TRBV7-2, with TRBD2 identical over 14 bases. The germline gives CDR1 SGHTA, CDR2 FQGNSA. The V segment lost 5 bases and the J segment 2 bases; nucleotides outside the gene matches: 6. The CDR3 runs 17 residues. In DNA form, the CDR3 reads TGTGCCAGCAGCAGGGGACTAGCGGGAGTGACCACAGATACGCAGTATTTT. This codes for CASSRGLAGVTTDTQYF.

The CDR3: CASSLGSRLDYEQYF. The DNA of the CDR3 is TGTGCCAGCAGCTTAGGGAGCCGACTAGACTACGAGCAGTACTTC. The genes are TRBV7-8 and TRBJ2-7; D perhaps matches TRBD2 (6 bases). With 1 base removed from V and 3 bases from J, the gap between germline ends came to 13 bases. Germline CDR1 reads SGHVS; CDR2 reads FQNEAQ. The CDR3 extends over 15 amino acids.

The genes are TRBV28 and TRBJ2-2; 9 positions match TRBD1. Trimming removed 5 bases from V and 2 bases from J; junction bases left unmatched: 6. This CDR3 contains 16 residues. The germline V gene encodes CDR1 MDHEN and CDR2 SYDVKM. Written as DNA, the CDR3 is TGTGCCAGCAGTCCCGGGGACAGGGTTAACACCGGGGAGCTGTTTTTT. This sequence encodes CASSPGDRVNTGELFF.

The chain carries TRBV29-1 and TRBJ2-3; 8 bases fit TRBD2. V trimming: 4 bases; J trimming: 4 bases; junction bases outside the gene matches: 19. Per germline, CDR1 SQVTM and CDR2 ANQGSEA. The CDR3 contains 18 residues. In nucleotides, the CDR3 is TGCAGCGTTGGTGGCGGGGCGGGAGGCCCCGATGCGGCAGATACGCAGTATTTT. Protein sequence: CSVGGGAGGPDAADTQYF.

The chain couples TRBV27 to TRBJ2-7; 9 positions agree with TRBD2. Per germline, CDR1 MNHEY and CDR2 SMNVEV (reference sequence). This CDR3 region has 15 residues. V was clipped by 3 bases and J by 5 bases; unmatched bases: 8. The DNA for the CDR3 is TGTGCCAGCAGTTTCTATAGCGGGAGTCGGGACGAGCAGTACTTC. This sequence encodes CASSFYSGSRDEQYF.

The V and J genes are TRBV19 and TRBJ2-5; 8 bases map to TRBD1. CDR3 length: 17 residues. The V and J ends lost 3 bases and 9 bases, in that order; junction bases with no gene match: 18. Germline V gene lookup returns CDR1 LNHDA and CDR2 SQIVND (reference sequence). The CDR3 coding sequence is TGTGCCAGTAGTATGGGGCCTGGGACAGGAGGCCGGATGGCCCAGTACTTC. Translated: CASSMGPGTGGRMAQYF.

The chain links TRBV7-9 to TRBJ1-1; 8 positions agree with TRBD1. The CDR3 covers 15 residues. J lost 1 base, V lost 5 bases, and 6 bases had no gene match. CDR1 SEHNR and CDR2 FQNEAQ come from the germline V gene (reference sequence). As DNA, the CDR3 is TGTGCCAGCAGCGTAAACAGGGGGTCGAACACTGAAGCTTTCTTT. It is translated as CASSVNRGSNTEAFF.

The chain is built from TRBV25-1 and TRBJ1-4; D unclear. V was trimmed by 0 bases and J by 4 bases, leaving 6 bases between them. This CDR3 comprises 14 residues. Germline CDR1 and CDR2: MGHDK and SYGVNS. The CDR3 spells CASSEYYSNEKLFF. DNA of the CDR3: TGTGCCAGCAGTGAATATTACAGTAATGAAAAACTGTTTTTT.

The chain combines TRBV4-3 with TRBJ2-7, with D perhaps TRBD2 (5 bases). The V end lost 0 bases, the J end lost 0 bases, and 12 bases lay between the germline ends. This CDR3 is built from 16 residues. The germline gives CDR1 LGHNA, CDR2 YSLEER. DNA of the CDR3: TGCGCCAGCAGCCAAGACGCTAGCACTAGCTCCTACGAGCAGTACTTC. Encoded protein: CASSQDASTSSYEQYF.

The genes are TRBV6-1 and TRBJ2-5, with a weak D call TRBD1 (5 bases). CDR3 length: 17 residues. The germline gives CDR1 MNHNS, CDR2 SASEGT. V lost 0 bases to trimming and J lost 4 bases, with 18 bases between them. The CDR3 nucleotides are TGTGCCAGCAGTGAAGCTTTGTTGTCAGGGCTGCTAGAGACCCAGTACTTC. This encodes CASSEALLSGLLETQYF.

Concerning this clone itself: Within the sample, other DNA sequences also encode this same CDR3. The chain joins TRBV14 to TRBJ2-3; TRBD2 matches at 7 bases. Germline CDR1 is SGHDN and CDR2 is FVKESK. The CDR3 length is 14 residues. Germline trimming cut 1 base from V and 2 bases from J; bases unmatched to any gene: 0. Here the CDR3 reads CASSQGLATDTQYF. The CDR3 bases are TGTGCCAGCAGCCAAGGACTAGCCACAGATACGCAGTATTTT.

V and J are TRBV5-1 and TRBJ2-5, with 7 positions matching TRBD1. From germline, CDR1 is SGHRS and CDR2 YFSETQ. CDR3 length equals 16 residues. The V gene end was trimmed by 4 bases and the J gene end by 1 base; junction bases not matched to a gene: 10. This CDR3 reads CASSPRRGQSQETQYF. DNA for the CDR3: TGCGCCAGCAGCCCACGTAGGGGACAGTCCCAAGAGACCCAGTACTTC.

This sequence joins TRBV7-2 and TRBJ2-2; D perhaps matches TRBD1 (5 bases). V lost 5 bases and J lost 0, with 19 bases in between. The CDR3 is 18 amino acids. Germline V gives CDR1 SGHTA, CDR2 FQGNSA. CDR3 protein: CASSLIVTERPNTGELFF. The CDR3 coding sequence is TGTGCCAGCAGCCTAATAGTGACAGAACGCCCGAACACCGGGGAGCTGTTTTTT.

The V gene is TRBV28, the J gene TRBJ1-4, with unresolved D. Germline CDR1 and CDR2: MDHEN and SYDVKM. Between the trimmed V and J ends, which lost 6 bases and 0 bases, there was a span of 11 bases. The CDR3 covers 15 residues. The chain's CDR3 is CASRRSGATNEKLFF. The CDR3 DNA sequence: TGTGCCAGCAGACGGTCCGGAGCAACTAATGAAAAACTGTTTTTT.

The chain joins TRBV5-6 to TRBJ2-7; 12 positions agree with TRBD2. The CDR3 extends over 14 amino acids. The J segment lost 2 bases and the V segment lost 4 bases, leaving 1 base of the junction unmatched. Germline CDR1 is SGHDT and CDR2 is YYEEEE. In nucleotides, the CDR3 is TGTGCCAGCAGCGCTAGCGGGAGGGCCTACGAGCAGTACTTC. It codes for CASSASGRAYEQYF.

The chain links TRBV29-1 to TRBJ1-1, with D uncertain. CDR1 SQVTM and CDR2 ANQGSEA come from the germline V gene. V was cut by 1 base and J by 13 bases, with 10 bases left in between. This CDR3 has 10 amino acids. CDR3 sequence reads: CSVEVAPGFF. Written as DNA, the CDR3 is TGCAGCGTTGAAGTGGCTCCAGGTTTCTTT.

CDR3 sequence: CASSLAEGGELFF. CDR3 nucleotide sequence: TGTGCCAGCAGCTTAGCGGAGGGCGGGGAGCTGTTTTTT. V is TRBV7-6 and J is TRBJ2-2; TRBD2 is a possible D gene (6 bases). V was cut by 0 bases and J by 7 bases, with 6 bases left in between. This CDR3 has 13 residues. Germline V gives CDR1 SGHVS, CDR2 FNYEAQ.

The CDR3 region is CASSQDPGTGGAYEQYF. The CDR3, as DNA: TGCGCCAGCAGCCAAGATCCCGGGACAGGGGGCGCCTACGAGCAGTACTTC. The genes are TRBV4-1 and TRBJ2-7; TRBD1 aligns across 12 bases. This CDR3 is built from 17 residues. Germline trimming cut 0 bases from V and 2 bases from J; bases unmatched to any gene: 5. The germline V gene encodes CDR1 MGHRA and CDR2 YSYEKL.

This rearrangement joins TRBV15 to TRBJ1-4, with a tentative D call TRBD1 (6 bases). There are 14 residues in the CDR3. Germline values: CDR1 LNHNV, CDR2 YYDKDF (reference sequence). Deletions cut 6 bases from V and 3 bases from J, with 11 bases between. DNA of the CDR3: TGTGCCACCAGTCGGACAGCCCCTAATGAAAAACTGTTTTTT. This encodes CATSRTAPNEKLFF.